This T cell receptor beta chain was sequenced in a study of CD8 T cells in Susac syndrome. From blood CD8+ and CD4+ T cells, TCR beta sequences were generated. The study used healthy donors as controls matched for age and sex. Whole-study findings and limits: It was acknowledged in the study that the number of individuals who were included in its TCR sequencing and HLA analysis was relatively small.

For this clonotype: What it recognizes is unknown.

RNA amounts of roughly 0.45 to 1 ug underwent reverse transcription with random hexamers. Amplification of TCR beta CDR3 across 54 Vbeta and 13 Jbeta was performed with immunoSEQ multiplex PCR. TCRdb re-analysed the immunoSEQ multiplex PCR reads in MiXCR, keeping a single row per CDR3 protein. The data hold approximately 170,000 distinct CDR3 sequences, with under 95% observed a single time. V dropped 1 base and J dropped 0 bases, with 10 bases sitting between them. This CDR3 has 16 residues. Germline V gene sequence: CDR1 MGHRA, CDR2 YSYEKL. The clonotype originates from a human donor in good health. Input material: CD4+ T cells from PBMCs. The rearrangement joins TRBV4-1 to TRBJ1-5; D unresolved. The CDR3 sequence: CASSQVAAVSNQPQHF. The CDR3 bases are TGCGCCAGCAGCCAAGTGGCGGCAGTTAGCAATCAGCCCCAGCATTTT.